Below, 24 T cell receptor beta chains from the same sample are listed, as sequenced in a study of T cell responses to AZD1222 COVID-19 vaccine. Data came from immunoSEQ multiplex PCR; TCRdb stores just in-frame clones and leaves some out. The table shows approximately 180,000 clones, with roughly 87% occurring only once. This specimen consisted of peripheral blood, obtained on day 0 of AZD1222 vaccination. The receptor set was obtained from an adult in good health.

The chain links TRBV7-9 to TRBJ2-1, with 9 bases lining up with TRBD1. J gave up 4 bases and V 2 bases, and 3 bases lay outside the gene matches. Germline V gives CDR1 SEHNR, CDR2 FQNEAQ (reference sequence). The CDR3 contains 15 residues. The CDR3 nucleotides are TGTGCCAGCAGCTTATCCGGGACAGGGTACAATGAGCAGTTCTTC. Translation gives CASSLSGTGYNEQFF.

V and J are TRBV5-4 and TRBJ2-7, with 10 bases fitting TRBD2. With 1 base clipped from V and 4 bases from J, the junction kept 5 bases outside the gene matches. Germline V gene sequence: CDR1 SGHNT, CDR2 YYREEE (reference sequence). The CDR3 extends over 15 amino acids. The CDR3 sequence is CASSLRAGGPYEQYF. The CDR3 DNA follows: TGTGCCAGCAGCTTGAGAGCGGGAGGGCCTTACGAGCAGTACTTC.

Of note for this clone: This sample includes further DNA sequences coding for the same CDR3. The rearrangement links TRBV6-5 to TRBJ1-2; no clear D. This CDR3 comprises 14 residues. In germline, CDR1 is MNHEY, CDR2 SVGAGI. The ends were cut back, 2 bases at V and 3 bases at J, with 10 bases in the middle. CDR3 amino acids: CASSYRSGDYGYTF. Here the CDR3 DNA reads TGTGCCAGCAGTTACAGGAGCGGTGACTATGGCTACACCTTC.

The chain uses TRBV19 and TRBJ1-1; TRBD1 matches at 9 bases. This CDR3 contains 14 residues. Germline V gene data show CDR1 as LNHDA and CDR2 as SQIVND (reference sequence). V gave up 3 bases and J gave up 6 bases; unmatched junction bases: 5. CDR3 protein: CASSILGTGPEAFF. The CDR3 bases are TGTGCCAGTAGTATTCTAGGGACAGGGCCTGAAGCTTTCTTT.

This chain uses TRBV30 with TRBJ2-2; 8 nucleotides align to TRBD2. With 7 bases clipped from V and 7 bases from J, the junction kept 8 bases outside the gene matches. CDR1 is GTSNPN, CDR2 SVGIG, per germline (reference sequence). The CDR3 spans 13 residues. In DNA, the CDR3 is TGTGCCTCCCCGGGGGGGCGAATCGGGGAGCTGTTTTTT. This translates into CASPGGRIGELFF.

Details on this clone: The junction does not match germline at one end; this may be a read error. The rearrangement uses TRBV5-6 and TRBJ2-7; 8 nucleotides agree with TRBD1. The CDR3 sequence is 13 residues long. Germline loops: CDR1 SGHDT, CDR2 YYEEEE. The CDR3 protein is CASSFFTGGWSSF. CDR3 nucleotides: TGTGCCAGCAGCTTCTTTACAGGGGGATGGTCCTCCTTC.

This clone came up many times. This chain links TRBV4-1 with TRBJ2-3; 9 bases are shared with TRBD2. The germline CDR1 and CDR2 sequences are MGHRA and YSYEKL. V was pared by 7 bases and J by 4 bases, with 24 bases of the junction left unmatched. The CDR3 is made up of 20 amino acids. In nucleotides, the CDR3 is TGCGCCAGCAACCAGCGGTTAGGGGTAGCGGGAGACGGTCGGGCAGATACGCAGTATTTT. Its translation is CASNQRLGVAGDGRADTQYF.

The gene calls are TRBV23-1 and TRBJ2-7, with 10 positions matching TRBD2. TRBV23-1 counts as an open reading frame of uncertain function. The CDR3 loop spans 18 amino acids. V dropped 3 bases and J dropped 3; count of bases not matched to a gene: 14. The CDR3 sequence is CASSHVVIRAGGDYEQYF. The CDR3 coding sequence is TGCGCCAGCAGTCATGTGGTGATACGAGCGGGAGGGGACTACGAGCAGTACTTC.

The chain links TRBV5-4 to TRBJ2-7, with 8 nucleotides matching TRBD1. J lost 0 bases, V lost 3 bases, and 2 bases had no gene match. The CDR3 sequence is 14 residues long. Germline CDR1 reads SGHNT; CDR2 reads YYREEE (reference sequence). CDR3 DNA: TGTGCCAGCAGCTCAGGACAGGGCTCCTACGAGCAGTACTTC. It encodes CASSSGQGSYEQYF.

The chain is built from TRBV19 and TRBJ1-3; perhaps TRBD1 as D (5 bases). This CDR3 spans 15 amino acids. V gave up 6 bases and J gave up 8 bases, with 20 bases separating them. In germline, CDR1 is LNHDA, CDR2 SQIVND (reference sequence). The CDR3 is CASSPSGGLGDTIYF. The CDR3 DNA reads as TGTGCCAGTAGCCCTTCCGGGGGACTCGGCGACACCATATATTTT.

The chain couples TRBV5-5 to TRBJ2-3; D is perhaps TRBD2 (7 bases). CDR1 and CDR2 (germline): SGHKS, YYEKEE (reference sequence). The V end was cut by 0 bases, the J end by 2 bases, with 13 bases between. CDR3 length: 16 residues. This chain's CDR3 is CASSLEGGRVTDTQYF. The CDR3 nucleotides are TGTGCCAGCAGCTTGGAGGGGGGGAGAGTCACAGATACGCAGTATTTT.

A single count supports this clone. The chain recombines TRBV27 with TRBJ2-3; 7 bases fit TRBD2. The V segment lost 7 bases and the J segment 1 base; nucleotides outside the gene matches: 8. This CDR3 spans 15 amino acids. Germline V gene sequence: CDR1 MNHEY, CDR2 SMNVEV (reference sequence). The CDR3 sequence: CASTLGGRGTDTQYF. Here the CDR3 DNA reads TGTGCCAGCACCCTCGGGGGGAGGGGCACAGATACGCAGTATTTT.

The chain is built from TRBV6-6 and TRBJ1-2; D is unclear. CDR3 length: 12 amino acids. The V end lost 0 bases, the J end lost 8 bases, and 7 bases lay between the germline ends. CDR1 and CDR2 (germline): MNHNY, SVGAGI (reference sequence). DNA of the CDR3: TGTGCCAGCAGTTACTCCACGGGGGGCTACACCTTC. Its translation: CASSYSTGGYTF.

The gene calls are TRBV7-3 and TRBJ1-1; D is undetermined. Trimming cost V 0 bases and J 6 bases, with 8 bases left between them. Germline V gene sequence: CDR1 SGHTA, CDR2 FQGTGA. This CDR3 comprises 13 residues. The CDR3 region has the DNA TGTGCCAGCAGCTTAACGTTTGGGGCTGAAGCTTTCTTT. This encodes CASSLTFGAEAFF. Full variable domain (remainder filled in from reference TRBV7-3 and TRBJ1-1): GAGVSQTPSNKVTEKGKYVELRCDPISGHTALYWYRQSLGQGPEFLIYFQGTGAADDSGLPNDRFFAVRPEGSVSTLKIQRTERGDSAVYLCASSLTFGAEAFFGQGTRLTVV.

The chain combines TRBV25-1 with TRBJ1-1; 7 bases fit TRBD1. The V gene end was trimmed by 8 bases and the J gene end by 4 bases; junction bases not matched to a gene: 4. Germline V gene sequence: CDR1 MGHDK, CDR2 SYGVNS. CDR3 length: 12 amino acids. In DNA form, the CDR3 reads TGTGCCAGCCTACAGGGGACCACTGAAGCTTTCTTT. This gives the protein CASLQGTTEAFF.

The chain uses TRBV5-4 and TRBJ2-2, with 13 nucleotides matching TRBD2. CDR3 length: 17 amino acids. Germline assignment: CDR1 SGHNT and CDR2 YYREEE (reference sequence). The junction had 5 bases not matched to a gene; V was cut back by 3 bases and J by 3 bases. CDR3 in amino acids: CASSWELAGGDTGELFF. In nucleotides, the CDR3 is TGTGCCAGCAGCTGGGAACTAGCGGGGGGGGACACCGGGGAGCTGTTTTTT.

This chain connects TRBV5-1 to TRBJ2-6; perhaps TRBD2 as D (6 bases). This CDR3 is built from 18 residues. CDR1 and CDR2 from the germline V gene are SGHRS and YFSETQ. The V end lost 3 bases, the J end lost 0 bases, and 16 bases lay between the germline ends. In DNA form, the CDR3 reads TGCGCCAGCAGCTCGTCCGGGACTCAAATCTCTGGGGCCAACGTCCTGACTTTC. This codes for CASSSSGTQISGANVLTF.

The CDR3 DNA sequence: TGTGCCAGCAGTTCCTGGACTAGCGGGAGGGGGCCTAACAATGAGCAGTTCTTC. Amino acids: CASSSWTSGRGPNNEQFF. The chain couples TRBV27 to TRBJ2-1; 15 positions agree with TRBD2. The V gene end was trimmed by 4 bases and the J gene end by 5 bases; junction bases not matched to a gene: 9. Germline values: CDR1 MNHEY, CDR2 SMNVEV (reference sequence). This CDR3 spans 18 amino acids.

The chain carries TRBV2 and TRBJ2-1, with 16 positions matching TRBD2. The germline V gene has CDR1 SNHLY and CDR2 FYNNEI. CDR3 size: 17 residues. The J segment lost 9 bases and the V segment lost 6 bases, leaving 11 bases of the junction unmatched. The DNA for the CDR3 is TGTGCCAGCAGGGGACTAGCGGGAGGGAGGACGAGTCCTGAGCAGTTCTTC. This encodes CASRGLAGGRTSPEQFF.

This rearrangement joins TRBV30 to TRBJ1-3, with D possibly TRBD1 on 6 matching bases. V was trimmed by 2 bases and J by 0 bases, leaving 11 bases between them. Germline assignment: CDR1 GTSNPN and CDR2 SVGIG (reference sequence). The CDR3 contains 15 residues. In nucleotides, the CDR3 is TGTGCCTGGAGTCCAGACAGGACCTCTGGAAACACCATATATTTT. Translating it yields CAWSPDRTSGNTIYF.

This clone was seen just once. The chain couples TRBV5-6 to TRBJ2-2; D is possibly TRBD2 (5 bases). V lost 4 bases and J 2 bases, leaving 12 bases between the germline ends. Per germline, CDR1 SGHDT and CDR2 YYEEEE. This CDR3 spans 15 amino acids. The CDR3 loop is CASSPISGNTGELFF. CDR3 in DNA: TGTGCCAGCAGCCCCATCAGCGGAAACACCGGGGAGCTGTTTTTT.

The DNA of the CDR3 is TGTGCCAGCTCACCAACGGACATGGTAGGCTACACCTTC. This codes for CASSPTDMVGYTF. This chain connects TRBV18 to TRBJ1-2, with a possible D match to TRBD1 (5 bases). Germline V gives CDR1 KGHSH, CDR2 LQKENI. V gave up 2 bases and J gave up 8 bases, with 12 bases separating them. The CDR3 contains 13 residues.

The rearrangement links TRBV15 to TRBJ1-5; 10 nucleotides line up with TRBD1. V lost 1 base and J lost 6; bases outside the gene matches: 3. Germline values: CDR1 LNHNV, CDR2 YYDKDF (reference sequence). There are 15 residues in the CDR3. The CDR3 region has the DNA TGTGCCACCAGCAGAGTGGGACAGGGGAGTCAGCCCCAGCATTTT. It codes for CATSRVGQGSQPQHF.

Regarding this clone: Distinct nucleotide sequences in the sample also encode this CDR3. J is TRBJ1-2 and V is TRBV6-5; D is perhaps TRBD1 (5 bases). The V gene's germline CDR1 is MNHEY and CDR2 SVGAGI. The CDR3 contains 12 residues. Deletions cut 2 bases from V and 5 bases from J, with 6 bases between. The CDR3 is CASSYKGYGYTF. CDR3 nucleotide sequence: TGTGCCAGCAGTTACAAGGGGTATGGCTACACCTTC.